This TCR beta chain is from a study of Ad26.COV2.S vaccination and SARS-CoV-2 variants. Whole-study context: The study gave Ad26.COV2.S intramuscularly, once or twice 56 days apart.

Concerning this clone: The antigen remains undetermined.

This CDR3 is 14 amino acids long. Germline V CDR1 and CDR2: MDHEN, SYDVKM. V was clipped by 5 bases and J by 8 bases, with 18 bases between them. Treatment specified: some 19 received Ad26.COV2.S at low or high dose, single or two shots; several received placebo; per-sample allocation not given. At day 63 after the first vaccine or placebo injection, samples were drawn. Broader study findings: Recipients of either vaccine or placebo displayed similar breadth of non-spike TCRs.

Here immunoSEQ multiplex PCR was the method, and the copy in TCRdb shows in-frame clones only, minus some. The table records around 300,000 clones, almost 90% of them present only once. The TCR sequence derives from a person between 18 and 59 years old who received the Ad26.COV2.S COVID-19 vaccine or a placebo. The chain employs TRBV28 and TRBJ1-2, with D unclear. The sample was peripheral blood, taken in a trial of Ad26.COV2.S vaccine versus placebo. The CDR3 nucleotides read TGTGCCAGCAGTCCGCATGGGATCCTAGAAGGCTACACCTTC. It codes for CASSPHGILEGYTF.